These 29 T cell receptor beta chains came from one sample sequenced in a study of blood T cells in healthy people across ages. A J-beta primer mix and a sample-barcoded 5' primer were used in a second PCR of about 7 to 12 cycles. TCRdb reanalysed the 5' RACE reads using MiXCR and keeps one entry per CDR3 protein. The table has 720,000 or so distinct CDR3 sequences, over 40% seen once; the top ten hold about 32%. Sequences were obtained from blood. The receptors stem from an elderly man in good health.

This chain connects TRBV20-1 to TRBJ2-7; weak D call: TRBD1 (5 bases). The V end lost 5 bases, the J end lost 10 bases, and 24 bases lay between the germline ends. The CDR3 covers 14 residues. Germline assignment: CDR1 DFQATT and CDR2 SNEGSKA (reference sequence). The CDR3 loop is CSAHSGLDMEIQYF. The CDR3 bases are TGCAGTGCTCATTCAGGGCTGGATATGGAGATCCAGTACTTC.

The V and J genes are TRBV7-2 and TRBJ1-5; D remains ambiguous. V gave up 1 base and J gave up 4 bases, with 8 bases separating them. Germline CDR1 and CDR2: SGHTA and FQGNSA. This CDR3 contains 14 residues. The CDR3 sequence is CASSLDPRNQPQHF. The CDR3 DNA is TGTGCCAGCAGCTTAGACCCGCGGAATCAGCCCCAGCATTTT.

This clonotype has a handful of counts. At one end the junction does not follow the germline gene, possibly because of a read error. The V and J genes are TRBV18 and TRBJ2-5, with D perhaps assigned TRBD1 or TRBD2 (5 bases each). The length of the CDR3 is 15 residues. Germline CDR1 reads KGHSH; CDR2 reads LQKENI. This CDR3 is CASSLAGANQETQYF. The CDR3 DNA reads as TGCGCCAGCAGCTTGGCCGGGGCAAACCAAGAGACCCAGTACTTC. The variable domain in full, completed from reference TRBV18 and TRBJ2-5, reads NAGVMQNPRHLVRRRGQEARLRCSPMKGHSHVYWYRQLPEEGLKFMVYLQKENIIDESGMPKERFSAEFPKEGPSILRIQQVVRGDSAAYFCASSLAGANQETQYFGPGTRLLVL.

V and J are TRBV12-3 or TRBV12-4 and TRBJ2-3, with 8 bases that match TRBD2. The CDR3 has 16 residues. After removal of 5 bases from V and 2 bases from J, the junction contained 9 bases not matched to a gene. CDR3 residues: CASSPRRGDPTDTQYF. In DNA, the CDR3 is TGTGCCAGCAGTCCAAGGCGGGGGGACCCCACAGATACGCAGTATTTT.

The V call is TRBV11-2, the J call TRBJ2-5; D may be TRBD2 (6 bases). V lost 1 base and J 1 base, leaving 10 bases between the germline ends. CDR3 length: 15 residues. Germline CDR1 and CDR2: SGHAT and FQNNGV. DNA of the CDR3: TGTGCCAGCAGCTTAGGCGGGACCAGCCAAGAGACCCAGTACTTC. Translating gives CASSLGGTSQETQYF.

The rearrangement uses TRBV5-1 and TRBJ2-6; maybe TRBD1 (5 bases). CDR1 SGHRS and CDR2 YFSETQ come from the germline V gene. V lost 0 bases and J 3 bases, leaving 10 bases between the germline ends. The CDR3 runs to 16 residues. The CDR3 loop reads CASSLVQAYGANVLTF. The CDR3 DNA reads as TGCGCCAGCAGCTTGGTACAGGCCTATGGGGCCAACGTCCTGACTTTC.

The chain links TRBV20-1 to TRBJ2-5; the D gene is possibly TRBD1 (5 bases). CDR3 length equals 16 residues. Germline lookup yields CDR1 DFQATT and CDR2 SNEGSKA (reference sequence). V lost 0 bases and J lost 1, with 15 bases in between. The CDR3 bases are TGCAGTGCTAGAGACGTACCCACAGGTCCCCAAGAGACCCAGTACTTC. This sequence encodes CSARDVPTGPQETQYF.

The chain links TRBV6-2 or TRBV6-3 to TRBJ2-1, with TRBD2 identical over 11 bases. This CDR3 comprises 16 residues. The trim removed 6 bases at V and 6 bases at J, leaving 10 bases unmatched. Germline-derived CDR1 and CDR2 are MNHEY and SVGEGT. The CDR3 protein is CASSRQLAGAGNEQFF. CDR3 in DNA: TGTGCCAGCAGCCGACAACTAGCGGGGGCGGGCAATGAGCAGTTCTTC.

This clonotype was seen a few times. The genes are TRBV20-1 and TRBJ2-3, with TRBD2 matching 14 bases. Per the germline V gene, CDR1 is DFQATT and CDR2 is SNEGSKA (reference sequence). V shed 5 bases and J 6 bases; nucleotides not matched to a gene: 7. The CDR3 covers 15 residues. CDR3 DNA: TGCAGTGCTCGCGGACTAGCGGGAGGTTCGGATACGCAGTATTTT. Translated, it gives CSARGLAGGSDTQYF.

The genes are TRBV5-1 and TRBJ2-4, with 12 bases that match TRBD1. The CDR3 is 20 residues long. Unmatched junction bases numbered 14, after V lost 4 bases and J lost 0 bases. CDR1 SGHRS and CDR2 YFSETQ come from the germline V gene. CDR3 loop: CASSNPPGQGASLAKNIQYF. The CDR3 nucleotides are TGCGCCAGCAGCAATCCCCCGGGACAGGGGGCATCCTTAGCCAAAAACATTCAGTACTTC.

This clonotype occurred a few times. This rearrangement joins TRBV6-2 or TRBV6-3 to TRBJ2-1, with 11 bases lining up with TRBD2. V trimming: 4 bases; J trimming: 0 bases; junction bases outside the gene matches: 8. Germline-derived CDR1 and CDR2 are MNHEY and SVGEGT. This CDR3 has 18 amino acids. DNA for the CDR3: TGTGCCAGCAGTTCACCGGGACTAGCGGATAGCTCCTACAATGAGCAGTTCTTC. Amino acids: CASSSPGLADSSYNEQFF.

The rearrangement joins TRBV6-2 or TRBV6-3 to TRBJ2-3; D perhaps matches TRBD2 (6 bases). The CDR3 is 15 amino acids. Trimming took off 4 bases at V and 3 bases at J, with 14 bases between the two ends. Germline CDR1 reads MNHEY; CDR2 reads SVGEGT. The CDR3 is CASSSGLTTTDTQYF. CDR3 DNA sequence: TGTGCCAGCAGTTCGGGACTCACAACAACAGATACGCAGTATTTT.

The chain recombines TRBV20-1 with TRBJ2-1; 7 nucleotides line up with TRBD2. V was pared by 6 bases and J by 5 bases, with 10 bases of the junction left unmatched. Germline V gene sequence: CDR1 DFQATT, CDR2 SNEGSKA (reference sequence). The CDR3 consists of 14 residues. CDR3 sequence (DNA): TGCAGTGCCTACCTGGGACTAAATAACAATGAGCAGTTCTTC. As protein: CSAYLGLNNNEQFF.

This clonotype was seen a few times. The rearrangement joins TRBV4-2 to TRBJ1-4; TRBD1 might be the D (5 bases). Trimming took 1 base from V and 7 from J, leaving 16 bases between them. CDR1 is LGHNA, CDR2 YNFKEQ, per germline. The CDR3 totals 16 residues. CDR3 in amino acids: CASSQAQRGGGEKLFF. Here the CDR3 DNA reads TGTGCCAGCAGCCAAGCACAACGGGGGGGAGGTGAAAAACTGTTTTTT.

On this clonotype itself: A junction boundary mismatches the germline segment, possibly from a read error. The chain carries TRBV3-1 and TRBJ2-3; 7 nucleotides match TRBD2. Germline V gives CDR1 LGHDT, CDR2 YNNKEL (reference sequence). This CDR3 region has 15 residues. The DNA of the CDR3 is TGTGTCAGCAGCCAAGTACTAGCGAAGACAGATACGCAGTATTTT. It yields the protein CVSSQVLAKTDTQYF.

The CDR3 sequence is CATKRRSSDEQYF. The CDR3 region has the DNA TGTGCCACCAAAAGGAGAAGTTCGGACGAGCAGTACTTC. This chain links TRBV7-2 with TRBJ2-7, with D unclear. Trimming took off 10 bases at V and 5 bases at J, with 18 bases between the two ends. The CDR3 spans 13 residues. Per germline, CDR1 SGHTA and CDR2 FQGNSA.

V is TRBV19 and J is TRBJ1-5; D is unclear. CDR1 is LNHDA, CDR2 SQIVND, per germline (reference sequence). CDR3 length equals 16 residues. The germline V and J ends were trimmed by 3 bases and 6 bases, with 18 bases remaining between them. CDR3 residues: CASSIPGEALGQPQHF. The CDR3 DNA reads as TGTGCCAGTAGTATTCCCGGGGAAGCGCTCGGTCAGCCCCAGCATTTT.

CDR3 sequence (DNA): TGTGCCAGCAGGAGGGGGGGCCGAAATAATTCACCCCTCCACTTT. Protein product: CASRRGGRNNSPLHF. The chain is built from TRBV12-3 or TRBV12-4 and TRBJ1-6, with D possibly being TRBD1 (6 bases). The V end lost 6 bases, the J end lost 5 bases, and 14 bases lay between the germline ends. The CDR3 runs 15 residues.

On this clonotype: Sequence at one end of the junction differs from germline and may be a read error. The CDR3 sequence is CASGQDHESGIRYGQYF. Written as DNA, the CDR3 is TGTGCCAGCGGCCAAGATCACGAGAGCGGGATTCGGTACGGGCAGTACTTC. The V gene is TRBV3-1, the J gene TRBJ2-5; 7 bases fit TRBD2. This CDR3 is 17 amino acids long. Germline V lookup: CDR1 LGHDT, CDR2 YNNKEL (reference sequence).

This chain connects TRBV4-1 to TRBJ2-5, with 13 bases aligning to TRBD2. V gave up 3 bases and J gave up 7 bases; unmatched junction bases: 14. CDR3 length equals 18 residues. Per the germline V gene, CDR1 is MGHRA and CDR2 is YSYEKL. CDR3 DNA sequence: TGCGCCAGCAGCCAGTCTGGGACTAGCGGGGTCGACACGGGGACCCAGTACTTC. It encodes CASSQSGTSGVDTGTQYF.

The CDR3 region has the DNA TGCGCCAGCAGCCAAGATCGACAGGGATTTTCACCCCTCCACTTT. Translated, it gives CASSQDRQGFSPLHF. J is TRBJ1-6 and V is TRBV4-3, with 7 nucleotides matching TRBD1. Per germline, CDR1 LGHNA and CDR2 YSLEER. V was pared by 0 bases and J by 9 bases, with 5 bases of the junction left unmatched. The CDR3 has 15 amino acids.

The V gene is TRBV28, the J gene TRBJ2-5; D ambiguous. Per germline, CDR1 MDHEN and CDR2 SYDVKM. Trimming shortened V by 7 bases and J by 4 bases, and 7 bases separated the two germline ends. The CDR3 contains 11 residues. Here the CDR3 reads CASTMRETQYF. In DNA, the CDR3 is TGTGCCAGCACCATGAGAGAGACCCAGTACTTC.

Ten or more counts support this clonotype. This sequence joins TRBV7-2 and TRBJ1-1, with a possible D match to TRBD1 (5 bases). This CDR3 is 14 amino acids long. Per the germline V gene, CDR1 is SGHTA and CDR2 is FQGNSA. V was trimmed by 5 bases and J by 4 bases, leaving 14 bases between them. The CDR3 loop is CASSHTNQGTEAFF. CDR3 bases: TGTGCCAGCAGCCATACTAATCAGGGCACTGAAGCTTTCTTT. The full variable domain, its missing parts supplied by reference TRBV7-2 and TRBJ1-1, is GAGVSQSPSNKVTEKGKDVELRCDPISGHTALYWYRQSLGQGLEFLIYFQGNSAPDKSGLPSDRFSAERTGGSVSTLTIQRTQQEDSAVYLCASSHTNQGTEAFFGQGTRLTVV.

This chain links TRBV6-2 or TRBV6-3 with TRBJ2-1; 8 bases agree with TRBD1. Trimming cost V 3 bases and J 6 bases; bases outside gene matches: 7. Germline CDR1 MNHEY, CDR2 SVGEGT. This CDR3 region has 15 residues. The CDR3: CASSYQGARLNEQFF. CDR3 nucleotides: TGTGCCAGCAGTTATCAGGGGGCGCGTCTCAATGAGCAGTTCTTC.

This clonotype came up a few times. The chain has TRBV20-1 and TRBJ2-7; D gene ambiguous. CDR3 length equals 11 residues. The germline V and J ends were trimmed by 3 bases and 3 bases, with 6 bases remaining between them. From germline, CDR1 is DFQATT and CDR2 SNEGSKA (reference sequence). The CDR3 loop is CSASKGYEQYF. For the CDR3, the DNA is TGCAGTGCTAGTAAGGGCTACGAGCAGTACTTC.

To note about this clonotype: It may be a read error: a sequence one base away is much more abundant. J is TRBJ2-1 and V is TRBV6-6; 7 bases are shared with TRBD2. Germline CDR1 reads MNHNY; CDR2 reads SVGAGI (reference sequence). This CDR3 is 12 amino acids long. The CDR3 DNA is TGTACCAGCACCCAACTAGCGTCTGAGCAGTTCTTC. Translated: CTSTQLASEQFF.

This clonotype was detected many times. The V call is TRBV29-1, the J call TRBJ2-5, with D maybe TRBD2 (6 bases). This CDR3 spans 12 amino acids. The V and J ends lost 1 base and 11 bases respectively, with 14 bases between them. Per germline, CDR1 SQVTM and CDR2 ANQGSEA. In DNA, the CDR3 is TGCAGCGTTGAAGTCGGGGTAGCGGAGCAGTACTTC. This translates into CSVEVGVAEQYF.

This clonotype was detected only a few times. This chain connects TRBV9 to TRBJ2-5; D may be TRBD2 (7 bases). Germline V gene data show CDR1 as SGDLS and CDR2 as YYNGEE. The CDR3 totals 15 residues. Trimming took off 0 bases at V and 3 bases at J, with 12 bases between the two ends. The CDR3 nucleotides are TGTGCCAGCAGCGTAGGCGTAGGGGGGGAAGAGACCCAGTACTTC. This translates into CASSVGVGGEETQYF.

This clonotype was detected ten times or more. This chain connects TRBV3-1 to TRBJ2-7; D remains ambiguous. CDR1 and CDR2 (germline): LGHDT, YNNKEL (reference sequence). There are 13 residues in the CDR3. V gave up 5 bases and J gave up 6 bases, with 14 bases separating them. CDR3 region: CASSTGEMGEQYF. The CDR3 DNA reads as TGTGCCAGCAGCACTGGAGAAATGGGCGAGCAGTACTTC.